This TCR beta chain was identified during a study of CD4 T cells in relation to SARS-CoV-2 and coronaviruses. On the study more broadly: PBMCs were cultured with antigen for less than twelve days before TCR beta sequencing. Study-wide findings and caveats: SARS-CoV-2-driven expansion was significantly weaker in crossreactive than monoreactive clones.

The CDR3 totals 13 residues. Germline CDR1 WSHSY, CDR2 SAAADI. The ends lost 4 bases at V and 3 bases at J; junction bases unmatched: 1. Comments on this clone: Its antigen is currently unknown.

This table comes from immunoSEQ multiplex PCR, and its TCRdb copy is limited to in-frame clones, with some not included. The sample consists of some 19,000 clones, over 65% of them appearing once. CD4+ T cells from unexposed donors were obtained before the COVID-19 pandemic (2011-2018). After about 10 days of culture, CD4+ T cells were isolated. Testing used SARS-CoV-2 S/N and four cold-coronavirus spikes on unexposed-donor CD4+ T cells, cells permitting. The receptor comes from a human donor in good health. V usage is TRBV10-2 and J usage is TRBJ1-1; 8 bases agree with TRBD1. Sequenced input: CD4+ T cells from PBMCs, cultured in vitro. CDR3 in DNA: TGCGCCAGCAGTGTGGACAGGGACACTGAAGCTTTCTTT. It codes for CASSVDRDTEAFF.